The clone carrying this T cell receptor (beta chain) was observed a few times. Its antigen remains unidentified. The time point was: late sampling 161 to 241 days after vaccination in a few convalescent patients. The treatment was: approximately 9-day PBMC culture with coronavirus spike peptide pools or control peptides (ViraFEST assay). First, ViraFEST expanded antigen-specific T cells with peptide pools, and next it sequenced the TCRs. The length of the CDR3 is 10 residues. Between the trimmed V and J ends, which lost 5 bases and 4 bases, there was a span of 3 bases. CDR1 is MNHNS and CDR2 is SASEGT in the germline V gene. The sample originates from a study of vaccination and CD4 T cells after COVID-19. Study-wide context: Post-COVID samples had a sampling time that fell a median around 100 days after diagnosis (range 35 to 161).

CD4+ T cells that had been cultured provided DNA sequenced with the Oncomine TCR Beta short-read assay. TCRdb passed the PCR reads through MiXCR, listing each CDR3 protein once. The table includes 20,000 to 25,000 distinct CDR3 sequences, approximately 42% detected once. The sample here was CD4+ T cells from blood, cultured in vitro, taken about 7 months after SARS-CoV-2 vaccination. The chain couples TRBV6-1 to TRBJ2-7; D remains unclear. The clonotype was recovered from a human donor who had recovered from COVID-19. CDR3 in amino acids: CASSRYEQYF. In DNA form, the CDR3 reads TGTGCCAGCAGTCGGTACGAGCAGTACTTC.